This T cell receptor beta chain is from a study of blood T cell repertoires in COVID-19. At the level of the study: There were acute and convalescent COVID-19 samples, and they came from the United States, Italy and Spain. Sources were T cells, B-cell-depleted T cells, or PBMCs; the material itself was cDNA or gDNA.

Germline assignment: CDR1 SNHLY and CDR2 FYNNEI. The CDR3 extends over 13 amino acids. Trimming took 6 bases from V and 6 from J; bases not matched to a gene: 5. TCRdb's table, derived via immunoSEQ multiplex PCR, lists solely in-frame clones and lacks some. The sample includes tens of thousands of clones, around 90% of them seen just once. The receptor was isolated from a man aged 45-60 years with acute or convalescent COVID-19. The sequenced material came from peripheral blood. The V and J genes are TRBV2 and TRBJ2-7; 10 bases match TRBD1. The CDR3: CASRGQGTSEQYF. CDR3 DNA: TGTGCCAGCAGGGGACAGGGGACTTCCGAGCAGTACTTC.